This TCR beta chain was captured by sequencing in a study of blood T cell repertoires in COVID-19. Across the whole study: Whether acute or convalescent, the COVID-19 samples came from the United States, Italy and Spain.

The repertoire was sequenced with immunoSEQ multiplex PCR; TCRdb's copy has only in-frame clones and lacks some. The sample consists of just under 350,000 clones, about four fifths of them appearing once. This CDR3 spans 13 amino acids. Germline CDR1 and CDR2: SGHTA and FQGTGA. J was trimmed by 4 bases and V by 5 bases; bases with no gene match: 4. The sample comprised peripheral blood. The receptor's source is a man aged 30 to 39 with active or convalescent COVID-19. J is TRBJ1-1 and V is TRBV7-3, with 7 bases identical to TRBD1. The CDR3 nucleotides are TGTGCCAGCAGCGGGGGACAGCTCACTGAAGCTTTCTTT. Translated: CASSGGQLTEAFF.